The T cell receptor beta chain under discussion was sequenced for a study of beta chain features in type 1 diabetes. The wider study: Examination of sorted cells across all samples involved approximately 100,000,000 cells.

As to this clone: Its matching antigen is unknown.

Isolated RNA was reverse transcribed in full, so expressed TCRB transcripts were sequenced. Clones were read by immunoSEQ multiplex PCR, and TCRdb kept only the in-frame ones, dropping some. The sample lists about 640,000 clones, around 11% occurring once. Broader study findings: When Type 1 diabetes patients were examined, their TCRB CDR3s proved moderately but significantly shorter in all four CD4+ subsets. Type 1 diabetes patients showed fewer insertions and more deletions at VDJ junctions.

CDR1 is SGHRS and CDR2 is YFSETQ in the germline V gene. Trimming removed 3 bases at V and 2 bases at J, with 18 bases between. The CDR3 has 17 amino acids. This chain joins TRBV5-1 and TRBJ2-1, with D tentatively TRBD1 (6 bases). Source material: naive CD4+ T cells from blood. The sequence was collected from a man younger than 40 with type 1 diabetes. CDR3 nucleotide sequence: TGCGCCAGCAGCTCGTACCCGCAGGGGATCGCCTACAATGAGCAGTTCTTC. Translating gives CASSSYPQGIAYNEQFF.